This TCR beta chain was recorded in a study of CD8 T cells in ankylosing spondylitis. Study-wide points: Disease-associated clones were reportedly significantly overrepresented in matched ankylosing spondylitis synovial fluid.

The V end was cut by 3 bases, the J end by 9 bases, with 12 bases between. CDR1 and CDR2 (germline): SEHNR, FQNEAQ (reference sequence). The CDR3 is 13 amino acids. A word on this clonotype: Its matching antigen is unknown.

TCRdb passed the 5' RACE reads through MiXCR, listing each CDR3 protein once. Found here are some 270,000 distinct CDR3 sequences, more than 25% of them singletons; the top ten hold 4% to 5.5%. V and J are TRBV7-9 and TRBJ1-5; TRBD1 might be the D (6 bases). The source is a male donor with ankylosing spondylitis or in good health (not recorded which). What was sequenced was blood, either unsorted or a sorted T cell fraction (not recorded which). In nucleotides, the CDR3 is TGTGCCAGCAGCTTGGGGGTGGGGGCGCCCCAGCATTTT. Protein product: CASSLGVGAPQHF.